The subject of this entry is one TCR beta chain. Its antigen is unknown. TCRdb keeps only in-frame clones here, not all; method: immunoSEQ multiplex PCR. The repertoire consists of about 97,000 clones, with 70% to 90% occurring once and the leading ten covering roughly 3%. The data were taken from a study of T cell responses to AZD1222 COVID-19 vaccine. Points from the study as a whole: There were mostly white British donors and more females than males, and clonal diversity was possibly underestimated.

The CDR3 runs to 14 residues. Trimming cost V 4 bases and J 3 bases, with 10 bases left between them. Germline CDR1 MGHRA, CDR2 YSYEKL. The chain employs TRBV4-1 and TRBJ1-3, with D unclear. The material sequenced was peripheral blood, taken on day 0 of AZD1222 vaccination. The receptor's source is an adult in good health. CDR3 bases: TGCGCCAGCAGCCGGGATGACAATGGAAACACCATATATTTT. Protein product: CASSRDDNGNTIYF.